This TCR beta chain was obtained from a study of blood T cells in healthy people across ages. PCR was performed a second time for about 7 to 11 cycles using a sample-barcoded 5' primer and a J-beta primer mix. Via MiXCR, TCRdb re-called the 5' RACE reads, giving one row per CDR3 protein. Found here are over 300,000 distinct CDR3 sequences, 52% of them singletons; the top ten hold roughly 51%. Drawing of peripheral blood yielded about 9.6 milliliters from each donor. Samples each had at least 5.5 micrograms of total RNA extracted. The receptor was isolated from a man aged 60-69 years in good health. The sample was blood.

CDR3 residues: CASRRPSGFSGNEQFF. The CDR3 DNA reads as TGTGCCAGCAGACGCCCTAGCGGGTTCTCGGGGAATGAGCAGTTCTTC. V gene TRBV6-2 or TRBV6-3 combines with J gene TRBJ2-1; 8 bases line up with TRBD2. CDR3 length: 16 residues. Germline loops: CDR1 MNHEY, CDR2 SVGEGT. J lost 7 bases, V lost 6 bases, and 14 bases had no gene match.